This T cell receptor beta chain was sequenced in a study of blood T cell repertoires in COVID-19 (dated by TCRdb to 2018 to 2020). At the level of the whole study: Samples from collaborators originated in the United States, Italy and Spain and spanned both the acute and convalescent phases of COVID-19. Deeply sampled blood TCRbeta repertoires from subjects exposed to, actively infected with, or recovered from COVID-19 were included in the dataset. The material from the prospective study consisted of cDNA or gDNA derived from T cells, B-cell-depleted T cells, or PBMCs. A freely available public database, intended as a resource for researchers studying the immune response to SARS-CoV-2, is where the repertoires were released. Where available, HLA class I and class II types were obtained from metadata supplied by the sample provider rather than from assay-based typing. Samples came from the ongoing ImmuneRACE study (first 160 participants) plus 1,254 subjects from 6 global collaborators. A de-identified subject ID, COVID-19 status, age in years and sex were almost always included in the sample metadata. Results and caveats for the whole study, not just this receptor: The quantity of clinical and demographic metadata differed by source and by participant and was supplied without curation.

V gives up 11 bases and J gives up 2 bases, and the segment between their germline ends measures 14 bases. CDR1 and CDR2, looked up from the germline V gene, are ENHRY and SYGVKD. Taken from cysteine to phenylalanine, the CDR3 has 13 residues. The entry retains the CDR3 DNA only, 39 bases that are in frame from base 1. TCRbeta CDR3 regions were amplified from genomic DNA using the immunoSEQ Assay, a bias-controlled multiplex PCR. The original pipeline was this. The number of nucleated cells in each sample was estimated from the amplification of reference gene primers within the assay. To quantify the absolute abundance of each unique TCRbeta CDR3 rearrangement, sequence reads were collapsed and filtered. For each sample, productive Simpson clonality was calculated by taking the square root of Simpson's diversity index across productive rearrangements. The clones in this table, taken by TCRdb from immuneACCESS, are in-frame only. Not every clone is retained; where verified, under half of the shortfall comes from an unresolved V gene, and the cause of the rest is unknown. For V, J and clone size, that table is used; D and trimming come from the DNA. Across this sample there are about 120,000 clones, with about 83% seen only once. The ten largest clonotypes hold about 2% of the sample.

Each collaborating institution followed its own protocols to collect whole blood in K2EDTA tubes. For TCRbeta analysis, collaborators shipped samples in one of three forms: frozen whole blood, isolated PBMCs, or DNA extracted from either of those sample types. On this clone itself: Its antigen has not been determined. No much larger clone is present one base from it, and per-base qualities are unavailable.

The sequencing input was peripheral blood. This chain is built from TRBV10-3 and TRBJ2-3, with a weak D call of TRBD2 (6 bases match). The clonotype was recovered from a woman in her 50s with acute or convalescent COVID-19. The DNA sequence reads TGTGCCTTATCGCCGCGGGACACAGATACGCAGTATTTT. It is translated as CALSPRDTDTQYF.